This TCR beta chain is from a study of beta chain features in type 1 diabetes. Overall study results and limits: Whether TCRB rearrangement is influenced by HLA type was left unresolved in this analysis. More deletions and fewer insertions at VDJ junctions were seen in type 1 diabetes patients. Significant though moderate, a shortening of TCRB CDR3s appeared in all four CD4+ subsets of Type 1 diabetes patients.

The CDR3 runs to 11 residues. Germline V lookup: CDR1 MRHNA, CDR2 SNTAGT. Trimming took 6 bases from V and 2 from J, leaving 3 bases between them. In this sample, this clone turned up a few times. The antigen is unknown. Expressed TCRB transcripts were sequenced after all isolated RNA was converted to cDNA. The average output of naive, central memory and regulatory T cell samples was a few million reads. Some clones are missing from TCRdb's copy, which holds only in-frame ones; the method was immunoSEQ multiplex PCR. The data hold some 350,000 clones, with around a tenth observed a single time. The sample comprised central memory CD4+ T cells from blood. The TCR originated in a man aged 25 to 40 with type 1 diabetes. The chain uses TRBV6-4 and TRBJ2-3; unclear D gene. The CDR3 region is CASRVTDTQYF. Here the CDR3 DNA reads TGTGCCAGCAGGGTCACAGATACGCAGTATTTT.